The 21 T cell receptor beta chains below come from one sample, sequenced in a study of identical twins. TCRdb processed the 5' RACE reads anew with MiXCR; each CDR3 protein has one entry. The profile covers around 140,000 distinct CDR3 sequences, with roughly 3.5% appearing a single time and about 7.8% taken by the ten largest. Sequencing used memory T cells sorted from blood. Receptor source: a man aged 18 to 29 in good health.

This clonotype was seen ten or more times. CDR3 coding DNA: TGCGCCAGCAGCTCAAGGGGGGCCGAGCTCGAGCAGTACTTC. It codes for CASSSRGAELEQYF. The V call is TRBV4-1, the J call TRBJ2-7; D may correspond to TRBD1 or TRBD2 (6 bases each). The CDR3 loop spans 14 amino acids. Germline V gives CDR1 MGHRA, CDR2 YSYEKL. V lost 5 bases and J 6 bases, leaving 17 bases between the germline ends.

Ten or more counts support this clonotype. The rearrangement uses TRBV7-9 and TRBJ2-1; TRBD2 matches 8 bases. Germline V CDR1 and CDR2: SEHNR, FQNEAQ (reference sequence). The junction had 6 bases not matched to a gene; V was cut back by 3 bases and J by 5 bases. The CDR3 consists of 15 residues. CDR3 amino acids: CASSFSGGPHNEQFF. CDR3 DNA sequence: TGTGCCAGCAGCTTTTCGGGAGGGCCTCACAATGAGCAGTTCTTC.

In this sample, this clonotype turned up many times. V gene TRBV6-5 combines with J gene TRBJ1-2; weak D call: TRBD1 (5 bases). In germline, CDR1 is MNHEY, CDR2 SVGAGI. CDR3 length: 11 residues. The V gene lost 8 bases and the J gene lost 3 bases, with 7 bases spanning the gap. The CDR3: CASAGYYGYTF. The DNA of the CDR3 is TGTGCCAGCGCAGGGTACTATGGCTACACCTTC.

This clonotype was counted many times. The chain uses TRBV10-2 and TRBJ2-6; D call uncertain. This CDR3 spans 17 amino acids. Germline V CDR1 and CDR2: WSHSY, SAAADI. Trimming took 0 bases from V and 1 from J, leaving 10 bases between them. As DNA, the CDR3 is TGCGCCAGCAGTGAGTCGATAGGAGCATCTGGGGCCAACGTCCTGACTTTC. Amino acids: CASSESIGASGANVLTF.

This clonotype was recorded at least ten times. V usage is TRBV7-2 and J usage is TRBJ1-1; 11 positions match TRBD1. This CDR3 region has 15 residues. Losses at the gene ends were 4 bases for V and 11 bases for J; bases not matched to a gene: 12. The germline V gene has CDR1 SGHTA and CDR2 FQGNSA. The CDR3 sequence is CASSSGQGARVSAFF. DNA for the CDR3: TGTGCCAGCAGCTCAGGACAGGGGGCGCGGGTATCCGCTTTCTTT.

In this sample, this clonotype turned up many times. V usage is TRBV20-1 and J usage is TRBJ2-7; 8 bases agree with TRBD1. The ends lost 4 bases at V and 3 bases at J; junction bases unmatched: 8. Germline V lookup: CDR1 DFQATT, CDR2 SNEGSKA (reference sequence). CDR3 length: 14 amino acids. The CDR3 bases are TGCAGTGCTAAGTTGGGGACAGGAGGCTACGAGCAGTACTTC. It yields the protein CSAKLGTGGYEQYF.

This clonotype appeared a few times. The J gene is TRBJ2-5, the V gene TRBV11-3, with D possibly being TRBD1 (5 bases). Germline V gene data show CDR1 as SGHNT and CDR2 as YENEEA. This CDR3 has 13 residues. V gave up 8 bases and J gave up 1 base, with 11 bases separating them. The CDR3 here is CASQGVGQETQYF. CDR3 nucleotides: TGTGCCAGCCAAGGGGTGGGCCAAGAGACCCAGTACTTC.

In its sample, this clonotype was seen a few times. The rearrangement uses TRBV7-2 and TRBJ2-5, with a tentative D call TRBD1 (5 bases). V was clipped by 5 bases and J by 1 base, with 11 bases between them. Germline-derived CDR1 and CDR2 are SGHTA and FQGNSA. The CDR3 totals 14 residues. The CDR3 reads CASSPQGPQETQYF. In DNA, the CDR3 is TGTGCCAGCAGCCCCCAGGGTCCCCAAGAGACCCAGTACTTC.

At least ten counts were recorded for this clonotype. The chain combines TRBV21-1 with TRBJ2-7; the table calls TRBD1, which could not be checked here. TRBV21-1 is marked as a pseudogene. The CDR3 is 15 residues long. The CDR3 DNA reads as TGTGCCAGCAGCAAAGCGCGGGGCAATCGGTACGAGCAGTACGTC. Its translation is CASSKARGNRYEQYV.

In this sample, this clonotype turned up many times. The chain recombines TRBV20-1 with TRBJ2-5, with TRBD1 as a possible D gene (7 bases). The CDR3 runs 15 residues. Germline CDR1 is DFQATT and CDR2 is SNEGSKA (reference sequence). V gave up 5 bases and J gave up 2 bases, with 18 bases separating them. CDR3 in amino acids: CSAQKPEGAQETQYF. CDR3 in DNA: TGCAGTGCTCAAAAGCCGGAGGGGGCACAAGAGACCCAGTACTTC.

This clonotype was observed at least ten times. The rearrangement uses TRBV10-3 and TRBJ2-1, with D uncertain. Germline V gene sequence: CDR1 ENHRY, CDR2 SYGVKD. Trimming left V 9 bases short and J 4 bases short, with 7 bases between. There are 11 residues in the CDR3. CDR3 DNA sequence: TGTGCCATTACATCGTACAATGAGCAGTTCTTC. It encodes CAITSYNEQFF.

There are many counts of this clonotype. The chain has TRBV6-2 or TRBV6-3 and TRBJ2-1; possible D gene TRBD1, 8 bases. Germline values: CDR1 MNHEY, CDR2 SVGEGT. CDR3 length: 15 amino acids. V lost 3 bases and J lost 5, with 14 bases in between. The CDR3 loop is CASSYGQGGDNEQFF. The CDR3 region has the DNA TGTGCCAGCAGTTATGGACAGGGAGGGGACAATGAGCAGTTCTTC.

The CDR3 region has the DNA TGCGCCAGCAGCCAGGCCGTCACTGGGCGCCCCTCTGGAAACACCATATATTTT. Amino acid sequence: CASSQAVTGRPSGNTIYF. The chain employs TRBV4-1 and TRBJ1-3; D call uncertain. Germline lookup yields CDR1 MGHRA and CDR2 YSYEKL. This CDR3 is built from 18 residues. Trimming took off 3 bases at V and 0 bases at J, with 18 bases between the two ends.

This clonotype has at least ten counts. The chain recombines TRBV2 with TRBJ2-3; TRBD2 matches at 10 bases. The CDR3 extends over 16 amino acids. Germline loops: CDR1 SNHLY, CDR2 FYNNEI. The V gene end was trimmed by 5 bases and the J gene end by 4 bases; junction bases not matched to a gene: 9. CDR3 in amino acids: CASSPTSGKVADTQYF. CDR3 nucleotide sequence: TGTGCCAGCAGTCCCACTAGCGGGAAGGTTGCAGATACGCAGTATTTT. Combining the CDR3 with reference TRBV2 and TRBJ2-3 gives the whole variable domain EPEVTQTPSHQVTQMGQEVILRCVPISNHLYFYWYRQILGQKVEFLVSFYNNEISEKSEIFDDQFSVERPDGSNFTLKIRSTKLEDSAMYFCASSPTSGKVADTQYFGPGTRLTVL.

In this sample, this clonotype turned up many times. The V and J genes are TRBV5-4 and TRBJ2-4; 7 bases are shared with TRBD1. The junction had 5 bases not matched to a gene; V was cut back by 3 bases and J by 8 bases. Germline V lookup: CDR1 SGHNT, CDR2 YYREEE (reference sequence). The CDR3 consists of 13 residues. CDR3 DNA: TGTGCCAGCAGCTCTGGACAGGCGGACATTCAGTACTTC. Its translation: CASSSGQADIQYF. Full variable domain (outside the CDR3, taken from reference TRBV5-4 and TRBJ2-4): ETGVTQSPTHLIKTRGQQVTLRCSSQSGHNTVSWYQQALGQGPQFIFQYYREEENGRGNFPPRFSGLQFPNYSSELNVNALELDDSALYLCASSSGQADIQYFGAGTRLSVL.

This clonotype occurred many times. The chain has TRBV12-3 or TRBV12-4 and TRBJ1-6; D gene uncertain. Trimming left V 3 bases short and J 4 bases short, with 7 bases between. The CDR3 is 14 residues long. CDR3 nucleotides: TGTGCCAGCAGTTTCGGACGGTATAATTCACCCCTCCACTTT. This sequence encodes CASSFGRYNSPLHF.

This clonotype has at least ten counts. The chain is built from TRBV20-1 and TRBJ1-2; D not resolved. Germline CDR1 is DFQATT and CDR2 is SNEGSKA (reference sequence). There are 11 residues in the CDR3. Deletions cut 2 bases from V and 6 bases from J, with 7 bases between. The CDR3 spells CSARIVDGYTF. The CDR3 bases are TGCAGTGCTAGAATCGTCGATGGCTACACCTTC.

This clonotype was recorded many times. The chain joins TRBV6-5 to TRBJ2-4; no firm D call. The CDR3 loop spans 15 amino acids. Germline CDR1 is MNHEY and CDR2 is SVGAGI. Between the trimmed V and J ends, which lost 2 bases and 2 bases, there was a span of 10 bases. The CDR3 loop is CASSYGQTTKNIQYF. CDR3 DNA: TGTGCCAGCAGTTACGGGCAGACGACCAAAAACATTCAGTACTTC.

This clonotype occurred many times. The V gene is TRBV15, the J gene TRBJ2-5; D is undetermined. The CDR3 has 16 residues. Trimming took 3 bases from V and 1 from J, leaving 15 bases between them. From germline, CDR1 is LNHNV and CDR2 YYDKDF (reference sequence). In nucleotides, the CDR3 is TGTGCCACCAGCAGCACGGTCAAATCTGCCCAAGAGACCCAGTACTTC. This sequence encodes CATSSTVKSAQETQYF.

The sample holds many counts of this clonotype. This chain connects TRBV20-1 to TRBJ2-1, with D tentatively TRBD2 (6 bases). The germline V gene has CDR1 DFQATT and CDR2 SNEGSKA (reference sequence). V lost 4 bases and J lost 7, with 20 bases in between. The CDR3 has 15 amino acids. The CDR3 bases are TGCAGTGCTATATCCCGGGAGAAGAGGGTAAATGAGCAGTTCTTC. This sequence encodes CSAISREKRVNEQFF.

This clonotype was observed once. CDR3 residues: CASSQESRAFEQFF. The CDR3, as DNA: TGCGCCAGCAGCCAAGAATCGAGGGCCTTTGAGCAGTTCTTC. V usage is TRBV4-3 and J usage is TRBJ2-1; D perhaps matches TRBD2 (5 bases). Germline loops: CDR1 LGHNA, CDR2 YSLEER. The CDR3 totals 14 residues. The V and J ends lost 0 bases and 9 bases respectively, with 12 bases between them.